Listed here is a single T cell receptor beta chain. The antigen is undetermined. The source of the sample is a study of cytomegalovirus exposure and HLA in healthy donors. Findings and caveats of the study: As a later analysis showed, several of the most significant clusters appeared to be linked to common viral pathogens.

Germline lookup yields CDR1 MNHNS and CDR2 SASEGT. Trimming pared 5 bases from V and 3 bases from J, leaving 13 bases between. This CDR3 region has 14 residues. The PCR used 60 Vbeta and 13 Jbeta primers. The protocol was immunoSEQ multiplex PCR, while the TCRdb copy is restricted to in-frame clones and leaves out a portion. There are 120,000 or so clones in the sample; more than 70% occur only once, and 3% to 4.5% lies in the top ten. Material: PBMCs. This chain links TRBV6-1 with TRBJ1-1; no reliable D call. This clonotype originated in a man aged 25-40 years in good health and CMV-seronegative. The CDR3 is CASSKLGRDTEAFF. DNA of the CDR3: TGTGCCAGCAGTAAACTGGGGAGGGACACTGAAGCTTTCTTT.